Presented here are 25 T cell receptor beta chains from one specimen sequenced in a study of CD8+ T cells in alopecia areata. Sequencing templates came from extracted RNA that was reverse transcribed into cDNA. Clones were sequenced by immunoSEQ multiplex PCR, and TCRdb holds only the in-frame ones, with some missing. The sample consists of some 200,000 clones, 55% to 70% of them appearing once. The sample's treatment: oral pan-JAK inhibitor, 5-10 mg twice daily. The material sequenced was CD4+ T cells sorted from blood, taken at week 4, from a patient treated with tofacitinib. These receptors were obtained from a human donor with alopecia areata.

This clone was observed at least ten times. The CDR3, as DNA: TGTGCCAGCAGCTTAGAAGACAGAGCCTCCTACGAGCAGTACTTC. It specifies CASSLEDRASYEQYF. The chain couples TRBV7-2 to TRBJ2-7; D possibly corresponds to TRBD1 (5 bases). The CDR3 loop spans 15 amino acids. In germline, CDR1 is SGHTA, CDR2 FQGNSA. The ends were cut back, 1 base at V and 0 bases at J, with 10 bases in the middle.

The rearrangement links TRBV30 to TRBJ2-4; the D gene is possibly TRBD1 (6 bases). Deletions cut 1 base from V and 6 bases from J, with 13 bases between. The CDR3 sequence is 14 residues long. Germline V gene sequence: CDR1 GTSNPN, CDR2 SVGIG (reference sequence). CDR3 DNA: TGTGCCTGGAGTGAACAGGGCAGGTTAAACATTCAGTACTTC. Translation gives CAWSEQGRLNIQYF.

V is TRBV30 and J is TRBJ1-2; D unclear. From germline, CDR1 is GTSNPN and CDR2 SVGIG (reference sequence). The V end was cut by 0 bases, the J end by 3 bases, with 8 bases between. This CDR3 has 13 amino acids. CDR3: CAWSVRQDYGYTF. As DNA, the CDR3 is TGTGCCTGGAGTGTACGCCAGGACTATGGCTACACCTTC.

This chain's CDR3 is CASSQVRQNTEAFF. The CDR3 DNA reads as TGCGCCAGCAGCCAAGTGAGGCAGAACACTGAAGCTTTCTTT. The gene calls are TRBV4-1 and TRBJ1-1; no firm D call. Germline CDR1 MGHRA, CDR2 YSYEKL. The CDR3 spans 14 residues. Between the trimmed V and J ends, which lost 1 base and 1 base, there was a span of 7 bases.

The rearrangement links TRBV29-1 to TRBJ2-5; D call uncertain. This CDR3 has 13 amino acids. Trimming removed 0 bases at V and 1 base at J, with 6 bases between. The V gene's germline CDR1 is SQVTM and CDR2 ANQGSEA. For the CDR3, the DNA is TGCAGCGTTGAAGATCTTGCCCAAGAGACCCAGTACTTC. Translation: CSVEDLAQETQYF.

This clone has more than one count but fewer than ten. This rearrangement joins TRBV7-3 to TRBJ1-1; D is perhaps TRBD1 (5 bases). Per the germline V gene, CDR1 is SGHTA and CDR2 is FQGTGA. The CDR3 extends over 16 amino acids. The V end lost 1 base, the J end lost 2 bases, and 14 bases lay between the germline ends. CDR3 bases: TGTGCCAGCAGCTTAAGGTCCGGGACTCCTAACACTGAAGCTTTCTTT. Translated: CASSLRSGTPNTEAFF.

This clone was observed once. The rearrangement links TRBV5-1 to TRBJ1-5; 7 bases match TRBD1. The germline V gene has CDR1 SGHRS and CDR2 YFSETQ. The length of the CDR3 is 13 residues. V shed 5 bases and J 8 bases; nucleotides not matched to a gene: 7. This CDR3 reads CASRKGQQEPQHF. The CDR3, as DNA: TGCGCCAGCAGAAAGGGACAGCAAGAGCCCCAGCATTTT.

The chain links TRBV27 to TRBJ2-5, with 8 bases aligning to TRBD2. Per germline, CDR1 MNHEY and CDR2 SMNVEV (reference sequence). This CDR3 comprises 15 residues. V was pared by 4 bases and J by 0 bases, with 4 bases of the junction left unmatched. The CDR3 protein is CASSSVAGNQETQYF. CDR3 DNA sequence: TGTGCCAGCAGTTCGGTAGCGGGGAACCAAGAGACCCAGTACTTC.

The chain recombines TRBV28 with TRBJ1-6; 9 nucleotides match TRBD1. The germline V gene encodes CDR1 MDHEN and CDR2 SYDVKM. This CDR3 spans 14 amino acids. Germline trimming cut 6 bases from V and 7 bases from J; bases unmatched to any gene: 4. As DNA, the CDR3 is TGTGCCAGCAGGCAAGGGACAGGGAATTCACCCCTCCACTTT. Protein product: CASRQGTGNSPLHF.

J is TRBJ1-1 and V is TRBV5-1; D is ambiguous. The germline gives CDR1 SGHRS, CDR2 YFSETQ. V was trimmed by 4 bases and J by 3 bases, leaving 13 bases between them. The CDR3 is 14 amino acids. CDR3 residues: CASSRLGEDTEAFF. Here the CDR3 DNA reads TGCGCCAGCAGCCGACTGGGCGAGGACACTGAAGCTTTCTTT.

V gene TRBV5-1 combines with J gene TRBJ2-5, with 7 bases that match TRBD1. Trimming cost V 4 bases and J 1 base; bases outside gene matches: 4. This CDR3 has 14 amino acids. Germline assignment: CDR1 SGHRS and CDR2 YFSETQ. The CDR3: CASSPGQLQETQYF. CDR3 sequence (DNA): TGCGCCAGCAGCCCGGGACAGCTCCAAGAGACCCAGTACTTC.

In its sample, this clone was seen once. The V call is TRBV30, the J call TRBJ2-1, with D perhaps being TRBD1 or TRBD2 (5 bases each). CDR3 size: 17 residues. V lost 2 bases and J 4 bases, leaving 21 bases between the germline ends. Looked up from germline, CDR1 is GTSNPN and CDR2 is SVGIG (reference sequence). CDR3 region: CAWSRDRTTPRYNEQFF. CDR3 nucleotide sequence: TGTGCCTGGAGTCGGGATAGGACAACACCTAGATACAATGAGCAGTTCTTC.

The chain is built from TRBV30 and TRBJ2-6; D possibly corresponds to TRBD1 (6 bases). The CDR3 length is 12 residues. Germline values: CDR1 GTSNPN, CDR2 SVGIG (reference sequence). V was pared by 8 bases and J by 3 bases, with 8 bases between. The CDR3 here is CARGFGANVLTF. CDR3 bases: TGTGCCAGGGGGTTTGGGGCCAACGTCCTGACTTTC.

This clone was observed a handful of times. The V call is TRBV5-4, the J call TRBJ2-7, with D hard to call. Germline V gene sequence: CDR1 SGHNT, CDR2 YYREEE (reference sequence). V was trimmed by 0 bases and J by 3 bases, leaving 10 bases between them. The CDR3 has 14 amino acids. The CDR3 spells CASSLVSANYEQYF. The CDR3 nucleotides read TGTGCCAGCAGCTTGGTATCAGCAAACTACGAGCAGTACTTC.

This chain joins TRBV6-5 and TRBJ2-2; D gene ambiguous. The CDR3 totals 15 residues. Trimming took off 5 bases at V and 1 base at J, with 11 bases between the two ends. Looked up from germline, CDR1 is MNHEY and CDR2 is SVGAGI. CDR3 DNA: TGTGCCAGCAGTACGGCAGTCCTGAACACCGGGGAGCTGTTTTTT. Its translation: CASSTAVLNTGELFF.

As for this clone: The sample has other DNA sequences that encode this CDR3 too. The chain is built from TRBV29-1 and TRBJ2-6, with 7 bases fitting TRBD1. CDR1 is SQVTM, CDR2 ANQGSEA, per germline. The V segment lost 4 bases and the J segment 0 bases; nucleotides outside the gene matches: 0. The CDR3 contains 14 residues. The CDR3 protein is CSVAGGSGANVLTF. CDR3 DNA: TGCAGCGTTGCAGGGGGCTCTGGGGCCAACGTCCTGACTTTC. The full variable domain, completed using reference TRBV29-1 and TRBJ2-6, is SAVISQKPSRDICQRGTSLTIQCQVDSQVTMMFWYRQQPGQSLTLIATANQGSEATYESGFVIDKFPISRPNLTFSTLTVSNMSPEDSSIYLCSVAGGSGANVLTFGAGSRLTVL.

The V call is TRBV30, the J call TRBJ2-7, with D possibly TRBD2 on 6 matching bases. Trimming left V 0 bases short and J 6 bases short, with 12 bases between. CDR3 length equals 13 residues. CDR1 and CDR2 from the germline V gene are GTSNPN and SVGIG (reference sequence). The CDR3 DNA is TGTGCCTGGAGTGTACTTCGGGGGTCCGAGCAGTACTTC. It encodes CAWSVLRGSEQYF.

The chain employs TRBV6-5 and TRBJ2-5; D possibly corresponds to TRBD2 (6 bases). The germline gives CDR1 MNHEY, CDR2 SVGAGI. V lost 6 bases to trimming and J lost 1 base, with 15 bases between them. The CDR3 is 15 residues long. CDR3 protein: CASSHRDFIQETQYF. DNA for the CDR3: TGTGCCAGCAGCCACCGGGACTTCATCCAAGAGACCCAGTACTTC.

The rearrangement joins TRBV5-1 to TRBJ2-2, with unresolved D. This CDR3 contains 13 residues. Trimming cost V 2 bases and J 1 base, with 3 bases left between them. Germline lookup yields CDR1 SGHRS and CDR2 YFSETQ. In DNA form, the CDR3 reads TGCGCCAGCAGCTTCAAGAACACCGGGGAGCTGTTTTTT. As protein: CASSFKNTGELFF.

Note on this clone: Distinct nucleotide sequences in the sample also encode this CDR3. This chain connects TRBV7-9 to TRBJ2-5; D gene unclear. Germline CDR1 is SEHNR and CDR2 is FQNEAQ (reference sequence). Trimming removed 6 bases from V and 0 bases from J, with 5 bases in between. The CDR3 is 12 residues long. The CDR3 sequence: CASSRNQETQYF. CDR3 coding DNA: TGTGCCAGCAGTAGGAACCAAGAGACCCAGTACTTC. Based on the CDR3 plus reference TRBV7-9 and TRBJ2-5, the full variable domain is DTGVSQNPRHKITKRGQNVTFRCDPISEHNRLYWYRQTLGQGPEFLTYFQNEAQLEKSRLLSDRFSAERPKGSFSTLEIQRTEQGDSAMYLCASSRNQETQYFGPGTRLLVL.

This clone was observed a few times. CDR3 protein: CASSIRGLDEQFF. DNA of the CDR3: TGTGCCAGTAGTATCCGGGGTCTGGATGAGCAGTTCTTC. This rearrangement joins TRBV19 to TRBJ2-1; possible D gene TRBD2, 5 bases. The CDR3 is 13 amino acids. V dropped 3 bases and J dropped 8 bases, with 11 bases sitting between them. From germline, CDR1 is LNHDA and CDR2 SQIVND (reference sequence).

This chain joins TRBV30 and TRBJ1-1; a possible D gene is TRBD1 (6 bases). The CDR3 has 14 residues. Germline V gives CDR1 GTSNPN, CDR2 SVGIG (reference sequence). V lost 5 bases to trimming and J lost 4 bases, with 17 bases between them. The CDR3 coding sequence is TGTGCCTGGGTGGAACAGGGAAAAGGCACTGAAGCTTTCTTT. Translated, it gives CAWVEQGKGTEAFF.

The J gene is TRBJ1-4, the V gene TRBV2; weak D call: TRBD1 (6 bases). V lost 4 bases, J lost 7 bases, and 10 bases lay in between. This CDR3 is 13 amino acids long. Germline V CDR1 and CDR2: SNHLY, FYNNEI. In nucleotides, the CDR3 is TGTGCCAGCAGTGCAGGGGTTGCTGAAAAACTGTTTTTT. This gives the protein CASSAGVAEKLFF.

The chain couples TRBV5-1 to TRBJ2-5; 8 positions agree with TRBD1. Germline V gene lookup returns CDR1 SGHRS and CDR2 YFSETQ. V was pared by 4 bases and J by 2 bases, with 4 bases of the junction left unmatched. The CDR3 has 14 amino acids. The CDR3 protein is CASSRGQGQETQYF. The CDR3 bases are TGCGCCAGCAGCCGCGGACAGGGACAAGAGACCCAGTACTTC.

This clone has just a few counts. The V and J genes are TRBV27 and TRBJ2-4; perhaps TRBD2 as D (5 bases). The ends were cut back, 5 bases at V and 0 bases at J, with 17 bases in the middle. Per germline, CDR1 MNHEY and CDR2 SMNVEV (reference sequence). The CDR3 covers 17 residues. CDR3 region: CASSARSAGIAKNIQYF. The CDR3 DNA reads TGTGCCAGCAGTGCGCGTTCGGCCGGGATAGCCAAAAACATTCAGTACTTC.